These 29 T cell receptor beta chains were all obtained from the same sample, sequenced in a study of cytomegalovirus exposure and HLA in healthy donors. The PCR had 60 Vbeta and 13 Jbeta primers. Generated by immunoSEQ multiplex PCR, the TCRdb table keeps only in-frame clones and is missing some. The sample yields tens of thousands of clones, approximately 75% seen once. The sample was PBMCs. These receptors were taken from a man aged 50-60 years in good health and CMV-seropositive.

This clone was detected a few times. This rearrangement joins TRBV9 to TRBJ1-1, with TRBD1 matching over 8 bases. CDR3 length: 16 amino acids. Germline values: CDR1 SGDLS, CDR2 YYNGEE. The J segment lost 4 bases and the V segment lost 2 bases, leaving 10 bases of the junction unmatched. The DNA for the CDR3 is TGTGCCAGCAGCGTGGGCAGGGGGCGCGGCCTCACTGAAGCTTTCTTT. This gives the protein CASSVGRGRGLTEAFF.

This clone has only one observation. The V call is TRBV7-9, the J call TRBJ2-1; the match to TRBD2 covers 12 bases. Germline trimming cut 5 bases from V and 13 bases from J; bases unmatched to any gene: 6. Germline CDR1 and CDR2: SEHNR and FQNEAQ (reference sequence). CDR3 length: 13 residues. The DNA for the CDR3 is TGTGCCAGCAGCCGAGGACTAGCGGGGTACCAGTTCTTC. It translates to CASSRGLAGYQFF.

CDR3 nucleotides: TGTGCCAGCAGTCCGACTAGCGGGAGCACCGGGGAGCTGTTTTTT. Protein product: CASSPTSGSTGELFF. The chain employs TRBV2 and TRBJ2-2; the match to TRBD2 covers 12 bases. Germline CDR1 and CDR2: SNHLY and FYNNEI. J gave up 4 bases and V 5 bases, and 2 bases lay outside the gene matches. The length of the CDR3 is 15 residues.

J is TRBJ2-3 and V is TRBV9; no clear D. This CDR3 has 13 amino acids. Trimming took off 0 bases at V and 3 bases at J, with 5 bases between the two ends. Germline CDR1 and CDR2: SGDLS and YYNGEE. In DNA, the CDR3 is TGTGCCAGCAGCGTAGCGAGAACAGATACGCAGTATTTT. Residues: CASSVARTDTQYF.

With regard to this clone: The identical CDR3 is also encoded by other nucleotide sequences in the sample. This sequence joins TRBV30 and TRBJ2-7; TRBD1 matches 8 bases. Losses at the gene ends were 3 bases for V and 7 bases for J; bases not matched to a gene: 5. The CDR3 consists of 12 residues. The V gene's germline CDR1 is GTSNPN and CDR2 SVGIG (reference sequence). The CDR3: CAWSGQGYEQYF. In nucleotides, the CDR3 is TGTGCCTGGAGCGGACAGGGCTATGAGCAGTACTTC.

J is TRBJ1-5 and V is TRBV10-3; 10 nucleotides line up with TRBD1. This CDR3 region has 16 residues. Unmatched junction bases numbered 7, after V lost 6 bases and J lost 2 bases. Germline V gives CDR1 ENHRY, CDR2 SYGVKD. In DNA form, the CDR3 reads TGTGCCATCAGAGGATCCGGGACAGGGGGCAATCAGCCCCAGCATTTT. It is translated as CAIRGSGTGGNQPQHF.

This clone was detected only once. This chain connects TRBV7-9 to TRBJ1-4; 8 nucleotides align to TRBD1. Germline V gene lookup returns CDR1 SEHNR and CDR2 FQNEAQ (reference sequence). The CDR3 consists of 16 residues. After removal of 0 bases from V and 8 bases from J, the junction contained 8 bases not matched to a gene. CDR3 sequence (DNA): TGTGCCAGCAGCTTAGCGGGGCAGGGGGCCGAGGAAAAACTGTTTTTT. Protein: CASSLAGQGAEEKLFF.

V is TRBV30 and J is TRBJ2-1, with 10 bases lining up with TRBD2. CDR3 length: 18 residues. Germline CDR1 is GTSNPN and CDR2 is SVGIG (reference sequence). V lost 3 bases and J lost 6; bases outside the gene matches: 17. The CDR3 is CAWRKTSGITPRGNEQFF. The CDR3 region has the DNA TGTGCCTGGAGGAAAACTAGCGGGATAACCCCGAGAGGCAATGAGCAGTTCTTC. The full variable domain, in which reference TRBV30 and TRBJ2-1 provide the parts outside the CDR3, is SQTIHQWPATLVQPVGSPLSLECTVEGTSNPNLYWYRQAAGRGLQLLFYSVGIGQISSEVPQNLSASRPQDRQFILSSKKLLLSDSGFYLCAWRKTSGITPRGNEQFFGPGTRLTVL.

The chain recombines TRBV7-9 with TRBJ2-7; D is possibly TRBD1 (6 bases). Germline loops: CDR1 SEHNR, CDR2 FQNEAQ (reference sequence). The CDR3 runs to 14 residues. V was trimmed by 5 bases and J by 3 bases, leaving 14 bases between them. The CDR3, as DNA: TGTGCCAGCAGCATACAGGGAGTCGGCTACGAGCAGTACTTC. Its protein is CASSIQGVGYEQYF.

The gene calls are TRBV7-2 and TRBJ1-6; tentative D call: TRBD1 (6 bases). With 7 bases removed from V and 7 bases from J, the gap between germline ends came to 17 bases. The CDR3 loop spans 15 amino acids. The germline V gene encodes CDR1 SGHTA and CDR2 FQGNSA. In DNA, the CDR3 is TGTGCCAGCAACAAAGGGGGGGGGTTCAATTCACCCCTCCACTTT. This gives the protein CASNKGGGFNSPLHF.

V gene TRBV5-1 combines with J gene TRBJ2-7; tentatively, D is TRBD2 (5 bases). This CDR3 contains 17 residues. From germline, CDR1 is SGHRS and CDR2 YFSETQ. V lost 4 bases and J lost 2, with 22 bases in between. The CDR3 bases are TGCGCCAGCAGCGCGAGAGATCTGATGGGAGAAACCTACGAGCAGTACTTC. Protein sequence: CASSARDLMGETYEQYF.

This clone was recorded a few times. This sequence joins TRBV25-1 and TRBJ2-7; possible D gene TRBD1, 5 bases. Germline CDR1 and CDR2: MGHDK and SYGVNS. The germline V and J ends were trimmed by 6 bases and 1 base, with 13 bases remaining between them. The CDR3 is made up of 14 amino acids. CDR3 in DNA: TGTGCCAGCAGGAGCCAGGGTGAGTCCTACGAGCAGTACTTC. This translates into CASRSQGESYEQYF.

This chain joins TRBV10-3 and TRBJ2-3; 7 positions match TRBD2. The CDR3 is 13 residues long. The germline V gene encodes CDR1 ENHRY and CDR2 SYGVKD. With V trimmed by 6 bases and J by 3 bases, 3 bases remained unmatched. The CDR3 loop is CAIRAGVTDTQYF. The CDR3 DNA follows: TGTGCCATCAGGGCGGGAGTGACAGATACGCAGTATTTT.

The chain recombines TRBV30 with TRBJ1-6, with unresolved D. Trimming shortened V by 0 bases and J by 10 bases, and 13 bases separated the two germline ends. Germline V gene data show CDR1 as GTSNPN and CDR2 as SVGIG (reference sequence). The CDR3 runs 14 residues. The CDR3 DNA reads as TGTGCCTGGAGTGTCCGGGGAGCGGGATCACCCCTCCACTTT. It yields the protein CAWSVRGAGSPLHF. The full variable domain, with the rest looked up from reference TRBV30 and TRBJ1-6, is SQTIHQWPATLVQPVGSPLSLECTVEGTSNPNLYWYRQAAGRGLQLLFYSVGIGQISSEVPQNLSASRPQDRQFILSSKKLLLSDSGFYLCAWSVRGAGSPLHFGNGTRLTVT.

V and J are TRBV28 and TRBJ2-7; 9 positions agree with TRBD1. The CDR3 spans 16 residues. CDR1 is MDHEN, CDR2 SYDVKM, per germline. Germline trimming cut 6 bases from V and 2 bases from J; bases unmatched to any gene: 11. The CDR3 DNA follows: TGTGCCAGCAGCCTCCTCCCGGGACAGGGAACCTACGAGCAGTACTTC. Translated: CASSLLPGQGTYEQYF.

This clone was found a few times. This chain uses TRBV7-2 with TRBJ1-1; 8 bases are a match to TRBD1. V gave up 3 bases and J gave up 8 bases; unmatched junction bases: 2. Per germline, CDR1 SGHTA and CDR2 FQGNSA. The CDR3 length is 12 residues. This CDR3 is CASSLAGGEAFF. In DNA form, the CDR3 reads TGTGCCAGCAGCTTGGCAGGGGGCGAAGCTTTCTTT.

The CDR3 region is CASSIEGRGTGELFF. CDR3 nucleotide sequence: TGTGCCAGTAGTATAGAGGGGCGGGGCACCGGGGAGCTGTTTTTT. This chain connects TRBV19 to TRBJ2-2, with D maybe TRBD2 (6 bases). The CDR3 consists of 15 residues. Germline assignment: CDR1 LNHDA and CDR2 SQIVND (reference sequence). Trimming pared 0 bases from V and 4 bases from J, leaving 9 bases between.

The gene calls are TRBV7-2 and TRBJ2-7; a weak D match, TRBD2 (5 bases). This CDR3 is 14 amino acids long. From germline, CDR1 is SGHTA and CDR2 FQGNSA. Trimming left V 3 bases short and J 2 bases short, with 11 bases between. The CDR3 is CASSFGVGTYEQYF. The CDR3 region has the DNA TGTGCCAGCAGCTTCGGGGTGGGCACCTACGAGCAGTACTTC. Full variable domain (remainder filled in from reference TRBV7-2 and TRBJ2-7): GAGVSQSPSNKVTEKGKDVELRCDPISGHTALYWYRQSLGQGLEFLIYFQGNSAPDKSGLPSDRFSAERTGGSVSTLTIQRTQQEDSAVYLCASSFGVGTYEQYFGPGTRLTVT.

The chain employs TRBV4-3 and TRBJ2-7; D unclear. Germline values: CDR1 LGHNA, CDR2 YSLEER. The CDR3 consists of 13 residues. V lost 1 base and J 3 bases, leaving 7 bases between the germline ends. The CDR3 nucleotides read TGCGCCAGCAGCCAAGGAGTCGGCTACGAGCAGTACTTC. Protein product: CASSQGVGYEQYF.

The chain links TRBV9 to TRBJ1-5; possible D gene TRBD1, 5 bases. The V end was cut by 0 bases, the J end by 3 bases, with 7 bases between. CDR1 and CDR2 (germline): SGDLS, YYNGEE. This CDR3 comprises 14 residues. The CDR3: CASSVGQINQPQHF. CDR3 sequence (DNA): TGTGCCAGCAGCGTAGGACAGATCAATCAGCCCCAGCATTTT.

The chain carries TRBV9 and TRBJ2-3, with 12 bases aligning to TRBD2. Germline values: CDR1 SGDLS, CDR2 YYNGEE. The CDR3 contains 15 residues. Trimming cost V 3 bases and J 2 bases; bases outside gene matches: 1. Written as DNA, the CDR3 is TGTGCCAGCAGCGCTAGCGGGGGGGCCACAGATACGCAGTATTTT. Translated: CASSASGGATDTQYF.

The chain combines TRBV27 with TRBJ2-3; a weak D match, TRBD1 (5 bases). V gave up 3 bases and J gave up 4 bases, with 8 bases separating them. Germline assignment: CDR1 MNHEY and CDR2 SMNVEV (reference sequence). CDR3 length: 13 amino acids. The CDR3 loop is CASSFQGADTQYF. CDR3 sequence (DNA): TGTGCCAGCAGTTTTCAAGGGGCAGATACGCAGTATTTT.

The V and J genes are TRBV5-1 and TRBJ1-3, with 8 bases aligning to TRBD1. Germline trimming cut 0 bases from V and 3 bases from J; bases unmatched to any gene: 8. Germline CDR1 is SGHRS and CDR2 is YFSETQ. This CDR3 comprises 17 residues. The CDR3 coding sequence is TGCGCCAGCAGCTTGGATAGCGGACAGGGCAGTGGAAACACCATATATTTT. Translated, it gives CASSLDSGQGSGNTIYF.

CDR3 in amino acids: CASSRDRLNTEAFF. CDR3 DNA sequence: TGCGCCAGCAGCCGGGACAGGTTGAACACTGAAGCTTTCTTT. V gene TRBV5-1 combines with J gene TRBJ1-1; 8 positions agree with TRBD1. The CDR3 length is 14 residues. Trimming removed 4 bases from V and 0 bases from J; junction bases left unmatched: 2. From germline, CDR1 is SGHRS and CDR2 YFSETQ.

This chain uses TRBV2 with TRBJ1-2, with 7 bases that match TRBD1. From germline, CDR1 is SNHLY and CDR2 FYNNEI. The V and J ends lost 8 bases and 6 bases, in that order; junction bases with no gene match: 9. This CDR3 has 13 residues. In DNA, the CDR3 is TGTGCCAGCCGAGCTGACAGGGTAAATGGCTACACCTTC. This gives the protein CASRADRVNGYTF. Supplemented by reference TRBV2 and TRBJ1-2, the full variable domain reads EPEVTQTPSHQVTQMGQEVILRCVPISNHLYFYWYRQILGQKVEFLVSFYNNEISEKSEIFDDQFSVERPDGSNFTLKIRSTKLEDSAMYFCASRADRVNGYTFGSGTRLTVV.

The chain recombines TRBV5-1 with TRBJ2-2; D is perhaps TRBD2 (6 bases). The CDR3 contains 17 residues. Germline assignment: CDR1 SGHRS and CDR2 YFSETQ. V shed 2 bases and J shed 1 base, with 15 bases lying between them. Written as DNA, the CDR3 is TGCGCCAGCAGCTTTGCGGGGCCAAAAGGGAACACCGGGGAGCTGTTTTTT. Its protein product is CASSFAGPKGNTGELFF.

The J gene is TRBJ2-3, the V gene TRBV9, with 9 bases identical to TRBD1. J gave up 5 bases and V 8 bases, and 9 bases lay outside the gene matches. The CDR3 sequence is 14 residues long. CDR1 and CDR2 from the germline V gene are SGDLS and YYNGEE. CDR3: CASNRQGDRDTQYF. The CDR3 coding sequence is TGTGCCAGTAATCGACAGGGGGACAGAGATACGCAGTATTTT.

This rearrangement joins TRBV5-8 to TRBJ2-3, with 7 nucleotides matching TRBD2. The length of the CDR3 is 13 residues. The germline V gene has CDR1 SGHTS and CDR2 YDEGEE. Trimming took 4 bases from V and 1 from J; bases not matched to a gene: 0. Here the CDR3 reads CASSRGGTDTQYF. The DNA of the CDR3 is TGTGCCAGCAGCCGGGGGGGCACAGATACGCAGTATTTT.

The chain employs TRBV2 and TRBJ2-1; 10 bases align to TRBD2. Germline CDR1 SNHLY, CDR2 FYNNEI. CDR3 size: 15 residues. The ends lost 5 bases at V and 0 bases at J; junction bases unmatched: 1. The CDR3 here is CASSSSGSSYNEQFF. In nucleotides, the CDR3 is TGTGCCAGCAGTTCTAGCGGGAGCTCCTACAATGAGCAGTTCTTC. The full variable domain, in which reference TRBV2 and TRBJ2-1 provide the parts outside the CDR3, is EPEVTQTPSHQVTQMGQEVILRCVPISNHLYFYWYRQILGQKVEFLVSFYNNEISEKSEIFDDQFSVERPDGSNFTLKIRSTKLEDSAMYFCASSSSGSSYNEQFFGPGTRLTVL.